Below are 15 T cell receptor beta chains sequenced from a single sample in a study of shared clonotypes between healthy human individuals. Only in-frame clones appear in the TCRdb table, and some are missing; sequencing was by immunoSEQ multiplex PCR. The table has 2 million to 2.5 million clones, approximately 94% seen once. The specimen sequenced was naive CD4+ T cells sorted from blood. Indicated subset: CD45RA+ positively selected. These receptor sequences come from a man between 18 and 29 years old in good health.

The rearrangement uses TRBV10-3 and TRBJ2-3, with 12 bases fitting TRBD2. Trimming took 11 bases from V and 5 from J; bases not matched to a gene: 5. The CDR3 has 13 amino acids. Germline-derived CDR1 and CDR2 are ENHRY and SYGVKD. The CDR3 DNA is TGTGCCTCAGGACTAGCGGGAAAAGATACGCAGTATTTT. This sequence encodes CASGLAGKDTQYF.

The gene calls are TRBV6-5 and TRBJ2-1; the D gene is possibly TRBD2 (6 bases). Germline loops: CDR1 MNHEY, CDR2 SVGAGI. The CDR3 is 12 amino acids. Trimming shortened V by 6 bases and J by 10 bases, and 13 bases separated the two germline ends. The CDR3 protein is CASSPGLGEQFF. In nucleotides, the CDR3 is TGTGCCAGCAGCCCGGGACTTGGCGAGCAGTTCTTC.

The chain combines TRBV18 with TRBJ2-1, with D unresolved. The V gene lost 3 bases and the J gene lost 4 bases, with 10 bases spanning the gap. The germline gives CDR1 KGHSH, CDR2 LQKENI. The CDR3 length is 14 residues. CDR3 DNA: TGTGCCAGCTCACCGGGCAGGCCTTACAATGAGCAGTTCTTC. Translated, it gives CASSPGRPYNEQFF. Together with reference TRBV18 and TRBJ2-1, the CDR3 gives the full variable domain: NAGVMQNPRHLVRRRGQEARLRCSPMKGHSHVYWYRQLPEEGLKFMVYLQKENIIDESGMPKERFSAEFPKEGPSILRIQQVVRGDSAAYFCASSPGRPYNEQFFGPGTRLTVL.

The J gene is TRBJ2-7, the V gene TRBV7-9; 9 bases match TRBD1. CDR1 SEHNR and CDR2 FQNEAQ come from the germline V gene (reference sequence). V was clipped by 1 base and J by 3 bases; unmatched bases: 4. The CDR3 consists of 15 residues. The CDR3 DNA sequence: TGTGCCAGCAGCTTAGGGGGACAGGGCTTCTACGAGCAGTACTTC. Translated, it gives CASSLGGQGFYEQYF.

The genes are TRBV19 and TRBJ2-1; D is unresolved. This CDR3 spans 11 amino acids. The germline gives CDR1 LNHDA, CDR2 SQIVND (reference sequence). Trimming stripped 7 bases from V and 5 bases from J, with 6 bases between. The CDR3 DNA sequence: TGTGCCAGTAACAGTAACAATGAGCAGTTCTTC. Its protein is CASNSNNEQFF.

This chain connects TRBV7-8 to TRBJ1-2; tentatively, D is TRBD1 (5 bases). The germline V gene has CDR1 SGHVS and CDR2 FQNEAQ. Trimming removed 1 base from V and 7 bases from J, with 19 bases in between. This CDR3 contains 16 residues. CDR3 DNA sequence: TGTGCCAGCAGCTTAGTGGCGGCAGGGAACGTAGGTGGCTACACCTTC. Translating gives CASSLVAAGNVGGYTF.

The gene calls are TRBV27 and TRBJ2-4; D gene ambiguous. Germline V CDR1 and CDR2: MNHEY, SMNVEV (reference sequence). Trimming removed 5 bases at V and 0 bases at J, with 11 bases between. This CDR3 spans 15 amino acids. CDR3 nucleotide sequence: TGTGCCAGCAGTCCCGAGAGACTAGCCAAAAACATTCAGTACTTC. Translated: CASSPERLAKNIQYF.

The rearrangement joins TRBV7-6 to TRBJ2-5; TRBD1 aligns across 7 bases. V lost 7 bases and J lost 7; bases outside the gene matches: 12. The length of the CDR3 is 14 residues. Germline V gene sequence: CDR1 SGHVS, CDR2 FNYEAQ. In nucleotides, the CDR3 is TGTGCCAGCATCGCCTTGACAGGGTATGGGACCCAGTACTTC. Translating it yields CASIALTGYGTQYF.

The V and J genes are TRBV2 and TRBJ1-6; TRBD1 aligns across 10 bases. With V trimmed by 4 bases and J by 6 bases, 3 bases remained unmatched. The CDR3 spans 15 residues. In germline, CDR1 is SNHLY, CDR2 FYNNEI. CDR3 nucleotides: TGTGCCAGCAGTGGACAGGGGGCGACTAATTCACCCCTCCACTTT. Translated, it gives CASSGQGATNSPLHF. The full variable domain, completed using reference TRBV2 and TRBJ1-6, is EPEVTQTPSHQVTQMGQEVILRCVPISNHLYFYWYRQILGQKVEFLVSFYNNEISEKSEIFDDQFSVERPDGSNFTLKIRSTKLEDSAMYFCASSGQGATNSPLHFGNGTRLTVT.

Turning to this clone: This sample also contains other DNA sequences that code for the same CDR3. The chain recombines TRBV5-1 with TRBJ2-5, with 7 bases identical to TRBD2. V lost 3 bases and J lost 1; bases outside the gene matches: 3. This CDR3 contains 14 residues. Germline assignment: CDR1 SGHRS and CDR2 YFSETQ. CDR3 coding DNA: TGCGCCAGCAGCTGGGGACTACTCCAAGAGACCCAGTACTTC. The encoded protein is CASSWGLLQETQYF.

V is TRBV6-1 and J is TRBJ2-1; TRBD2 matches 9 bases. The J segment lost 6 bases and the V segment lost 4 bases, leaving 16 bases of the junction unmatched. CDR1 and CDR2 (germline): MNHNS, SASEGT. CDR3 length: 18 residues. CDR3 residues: CASSGSGGRPRGSNEQFF. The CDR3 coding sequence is TGTGCCAGCAGTGGGAGCGGGGGGCGGCCCCGAGGCTCCAATGAGCAGTTCTTC.

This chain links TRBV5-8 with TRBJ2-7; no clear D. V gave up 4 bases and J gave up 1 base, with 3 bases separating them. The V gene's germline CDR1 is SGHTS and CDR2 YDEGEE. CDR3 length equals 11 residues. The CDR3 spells CASSVSYEQYF. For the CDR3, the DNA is TGTGCCAGCAGCGTGTCCTACGAGCAGTACTTC.

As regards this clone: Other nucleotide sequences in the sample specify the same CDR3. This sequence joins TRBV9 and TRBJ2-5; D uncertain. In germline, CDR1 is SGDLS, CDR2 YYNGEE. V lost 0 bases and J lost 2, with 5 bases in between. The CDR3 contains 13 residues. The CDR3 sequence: CASSVGVQETQYF. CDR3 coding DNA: TGTGCCAGCAGCGTAGGGGTTCAAGAGACCCAGTACTTC.

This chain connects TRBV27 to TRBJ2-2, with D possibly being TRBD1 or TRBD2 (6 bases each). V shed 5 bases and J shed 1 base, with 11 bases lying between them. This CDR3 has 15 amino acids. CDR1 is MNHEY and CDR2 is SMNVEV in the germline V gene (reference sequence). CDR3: CASSRGTLNTGELFF. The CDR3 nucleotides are TGTGCCAGCAGTCGCGGGACACTGAACACCGGGGAGCTGTTTTTT.

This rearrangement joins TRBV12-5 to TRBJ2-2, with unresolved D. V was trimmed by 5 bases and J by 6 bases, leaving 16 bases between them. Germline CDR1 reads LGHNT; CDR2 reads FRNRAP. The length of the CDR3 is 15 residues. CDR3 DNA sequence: TGTGCTAGTGGTCGCCAAGGATCCCCCGCCGGGGAGCTGTTTTTT. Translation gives CASGRQGSPAGELFF. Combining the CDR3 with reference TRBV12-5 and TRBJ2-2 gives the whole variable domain DARVTQTPRHKVTEMGQEVTMRCQPILGHNTVFWYRQTMMQGLELLAYFRNRAPLDDSGMPKDRFSAEMPDATLATLKIQPSEPRDSAVYFCASGRQGSPAGELFFGEGSRLTVL.